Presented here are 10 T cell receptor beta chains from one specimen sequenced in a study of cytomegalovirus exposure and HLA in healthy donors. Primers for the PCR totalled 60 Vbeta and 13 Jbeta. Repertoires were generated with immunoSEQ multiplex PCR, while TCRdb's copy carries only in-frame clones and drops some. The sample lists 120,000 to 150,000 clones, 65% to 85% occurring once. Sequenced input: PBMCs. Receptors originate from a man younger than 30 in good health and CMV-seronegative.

The CDR3 sequence: CASGLTRTGTLHVNTEAFF. The DNA for the CDR3 is TGTGCTAGTGGTTTGACCCGGACAGGGACACTACACGTGAACACTGAAGCTTTCTTT. The genes are TRBV12-5 and TRBJ1-1, with 8 bases lining up with TRBD1. The CDR3 has 19 amino acids. V shed 2 bases and J 0 bases; nucleotides not matched to a gene: 14. CDR1 and CDR2 from the germline V gene are LGHNT and FRNRAP.

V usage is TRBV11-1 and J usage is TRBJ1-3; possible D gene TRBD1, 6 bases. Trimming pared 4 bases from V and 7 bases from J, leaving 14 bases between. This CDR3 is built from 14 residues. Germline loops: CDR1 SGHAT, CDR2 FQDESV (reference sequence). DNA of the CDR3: TGTGCCAGCAGCTCCTCCGCAGGGGCTAACACCATATATTTT. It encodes CASSSSAGANTIYF.

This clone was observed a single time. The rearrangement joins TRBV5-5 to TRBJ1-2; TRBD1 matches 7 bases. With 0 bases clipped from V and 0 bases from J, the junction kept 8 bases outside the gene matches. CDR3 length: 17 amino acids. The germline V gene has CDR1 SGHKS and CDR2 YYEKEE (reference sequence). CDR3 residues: CASSLDNRGPPNYGYTF. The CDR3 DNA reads TGTGCCAGCAGCTTGGACAACAGGGGACCTCCTAACTATGGCTACACCTTC.

This CDR3 is CASTREGSNQPQHF. CDR3 sequence (DNA): TGTGCCAGTACCAGGGAAGGGAGCAATCAGCCCCAGCATTTT. This chain links TRBV2 with TRBJ1-5; D is possibly TRBD1 (5 bases). This CDR3 region has 14 residues. Trimming cost V 9 bases and J 1 base, with 13 bases left between them. Looked up from germline, CDR1 is SNHLY and CDR2 is FYNNEI.

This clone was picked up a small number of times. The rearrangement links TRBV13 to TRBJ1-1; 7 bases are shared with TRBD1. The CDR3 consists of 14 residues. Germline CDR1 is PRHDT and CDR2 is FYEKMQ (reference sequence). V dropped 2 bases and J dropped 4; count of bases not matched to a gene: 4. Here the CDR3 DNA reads TGTGCCAGCAGCTTATCGACAGGGAGCACTGAAGCTTTCTTT. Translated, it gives CASSLSTGSTEAFF.

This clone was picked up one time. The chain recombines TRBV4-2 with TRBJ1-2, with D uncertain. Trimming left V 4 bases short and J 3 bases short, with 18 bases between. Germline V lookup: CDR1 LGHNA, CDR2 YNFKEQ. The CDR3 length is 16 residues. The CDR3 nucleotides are TGTGCCAGCAGCCTCGGGAGTTGGGTTGCGGACTATGGCTACACCTTC. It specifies CASSLGSWVADYGYTF.

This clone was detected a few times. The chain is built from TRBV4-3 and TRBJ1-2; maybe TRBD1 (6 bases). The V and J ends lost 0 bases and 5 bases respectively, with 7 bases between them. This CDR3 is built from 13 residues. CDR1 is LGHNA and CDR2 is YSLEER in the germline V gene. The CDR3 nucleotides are TGCGCCAGCAGCCAAGATACAGGGTATGGCTACACCTTC. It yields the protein CASSQDTGYGYTF.

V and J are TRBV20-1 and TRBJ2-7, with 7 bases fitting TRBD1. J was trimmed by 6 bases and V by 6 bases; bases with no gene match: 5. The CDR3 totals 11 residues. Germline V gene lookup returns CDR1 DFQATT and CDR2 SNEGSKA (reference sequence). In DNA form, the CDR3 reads TGCAGTGCCGCGACAGGGATCGAGCAGTACTTC. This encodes CSAATGIEQYF.

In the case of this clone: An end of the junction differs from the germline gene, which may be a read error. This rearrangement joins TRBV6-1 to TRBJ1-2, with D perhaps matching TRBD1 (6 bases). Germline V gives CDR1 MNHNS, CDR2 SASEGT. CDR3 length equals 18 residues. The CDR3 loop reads CAGSDDRPTGTEKHGYTF. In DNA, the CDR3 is TGTGCCGGCAGTGATGACAGGCCAACCGGCACGGAGAAGCACGGCTACACCTTC.

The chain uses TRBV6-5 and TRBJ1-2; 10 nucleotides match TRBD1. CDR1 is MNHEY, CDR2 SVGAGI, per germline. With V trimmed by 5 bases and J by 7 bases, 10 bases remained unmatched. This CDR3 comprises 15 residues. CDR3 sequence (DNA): TGTGCCAGCAGTCGACGACAGGGGGCTCAGGGTGGCTACACCTTC. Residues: CASSRRQGAQGGYTF.